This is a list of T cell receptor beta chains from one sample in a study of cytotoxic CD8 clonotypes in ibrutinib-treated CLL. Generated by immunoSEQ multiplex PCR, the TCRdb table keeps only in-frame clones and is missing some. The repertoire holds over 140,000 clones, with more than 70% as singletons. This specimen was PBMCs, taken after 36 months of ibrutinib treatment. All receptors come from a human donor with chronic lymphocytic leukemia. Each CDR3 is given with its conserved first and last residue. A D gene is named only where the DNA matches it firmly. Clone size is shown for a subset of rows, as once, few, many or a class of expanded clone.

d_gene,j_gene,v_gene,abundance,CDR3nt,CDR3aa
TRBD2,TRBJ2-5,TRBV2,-,TGTGCCAGCAGGAGAAGCGGGGCGTACCAAGAGACCCAGTACTTC,CASRRSGAYQETQYF
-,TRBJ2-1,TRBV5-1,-,TGCGCCAGCTGCCGAGAGAGCTCCTACAATGAGCAGTTCTTC,CASCRESSYNEQFF
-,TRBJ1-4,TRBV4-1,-,TGCGCCAGCGCTCAAACCCGCGGAGGGAGGGGGGGAGAAAAACTGTTTTTT,CASAQTRGGRGGEKLFF
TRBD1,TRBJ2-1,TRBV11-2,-,TGTGCCAGCAGCTTAGGACCCGGGACAGGGCGGGGTGAGCAGTTCTTC,CASSLGPGTGRGEQFF
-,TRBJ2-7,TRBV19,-,TGTGCCAGTAGTTATTCCAGGGCGGCCTCCTACGAGCAGTACTTC,CASSYSRAASYEQYF
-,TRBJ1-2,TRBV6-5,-,TGTGCCAGTCGATTCGATGTAAACTATGGCTACACCTTC,CASRFDVNYGYTF
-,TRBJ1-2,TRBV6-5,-,TGTGCCAGCAGTTACTCGACTTTTGGCTACACCTTC,CASSYSTFGYTF
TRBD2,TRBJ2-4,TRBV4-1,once,TGCGCCAGCAGCCAGGCGGGAGGAGGTTGGGGGAACATTCAGTACTTC,CASSQAGGGWGNIQYF
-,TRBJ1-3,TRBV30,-,TGTGCCTGGAACTTCAAGGGATCGGGAAACACCATATATTTT,CAWNFKGSGNTIYF
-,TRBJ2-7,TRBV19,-,TGTGCCAGTAGTATCCTGGGTCAGCTCGGGCAGTACTTC,CASSILGQLGQYF